A single sample is the source of the 4 T cell receptor beta chains below, sequenced in a study of blood T cell repertoires in COVID-19. The method was immunoSEQ multiplex PCR; TCRdb's version includes in-frame clones alone and lacks a portion of them. This sample yields 150,000 to 200,000 clones, of which around 83% are seen a single time; 0.99% belongs to the top ten. The sample was peripheral blood. All receptors derive from a man between 18 and 29 years old with acute or convalescent COVID-19.

The rearrangement links TRBV18 to TRBJ1-1, with unresolved D. Germline CDR1 and CDR2: KGHSH and LQKENI. The CDR3 spans 13 residues. V was cut by 11 bases and J by 1 base, with 14 bases left in between. CDR3 amino acids: CAVRGMQNTEAFF. The CDR3 nucleotides read TGTGCCGTCCGGGGAATGCAGAACACTGAAGCTTTCTTT. Full variable domain (rest looked up from reference TRBV18 and TRBJ1-1): NAGVMQNPRHLVRRRGQEARLRCSPMKGHSHVYWYRQLPEEGLKFMVYLQKENIIDESGMPKERFSAEFPKEGPSILRIQQVVRGDSAAYFCAVRGMQNTEAFFGQGTRLTVV.

This chain joins TRBV4-1 and TRBJ2-7; D remains unclear. V was trimmed by 0 bases and J by 0 bases, leaving 12 bases between them. CDR1 is MGHRA, CDR2 YSYEKL, per germline. There are 16 residues in the CDR3. CDR3 sequence (DNA): TGCGCCAGCAGCCAAGATCTACAGTTGGGCTCCTACGAGCAGTACTTC. Protein sequence: CASSQDLQLGSYEQYF.

This clone appeared a single time. This rearrangement joins TRBV9 to TRBJ2-7, with TRBD1 matching over 8 bases. The CDR3 consists of 14 residues. The V and J ends lost 4 bases and 0 bases, in that order; junction bases with no gene match: 3. Germline loops: CDR1 SGDLS, CDR2 YYNGEE. CDR3 coding DNA: TGTGCCAGCAGCCCGGGACAGGCCTCCTACGAGCAGTACTTC. Its translation is CASSPGQASYEQYF.

This clone was recorded a few times. As DNA, the CDR3 is TGTGCCAGTAGCAAAACAGACAATAGCAATCAGCCCCAGCATTTT. Encoded protein: CASSKTDNSNQPQHF. The genes are TRBV19 and TRBJ1-5, with D unresolved. This CDR3 region has 15 residues. Germline V gene data show CDR1 as LNHDA and CDR2 as SQIVND (reference sequence). The ends were cut back, 6 bases at V and 0 bases at J, with 12 bases in the middle.